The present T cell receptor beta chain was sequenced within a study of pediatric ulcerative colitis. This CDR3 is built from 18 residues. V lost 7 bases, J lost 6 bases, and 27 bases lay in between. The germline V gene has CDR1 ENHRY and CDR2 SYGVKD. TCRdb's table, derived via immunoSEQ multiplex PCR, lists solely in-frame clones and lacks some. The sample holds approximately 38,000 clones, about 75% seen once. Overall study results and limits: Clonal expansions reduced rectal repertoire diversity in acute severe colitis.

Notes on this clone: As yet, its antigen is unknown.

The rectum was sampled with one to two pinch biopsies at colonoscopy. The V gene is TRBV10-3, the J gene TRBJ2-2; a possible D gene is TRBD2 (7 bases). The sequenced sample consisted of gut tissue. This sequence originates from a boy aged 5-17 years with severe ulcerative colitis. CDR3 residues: CAIKPASGGADGAGELFF. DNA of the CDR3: TGTGCCATCAAACCCGCTAGTGGGGGGGCCGATGGGGCCGGGGAGCTGTTTTTT.